Listed below are T cell receptor beta chains from one sample, sequenced in a study of T cell responses to AZD1222 COVID-19 vaccine. The data were produced by immunoSEQ multiplex PCR, yet TCRdb's version contains in-frame clones alone and is incomplete. The sample records approximately 70,000 clones, 80% being singletons. This material consisted of peripheral blood, taken 28 days after the second AZD1222 dose. The receptors originated from an adult who received the AZD1222 COVID-19 vaccine. The CDR3 runs from the conserved cysteine through the conserved F or W. The order of the fields is CDR3 length, J gene, clone size, D gene, V gene, CDR3 DNA, CDR3 protein. D genes are given only for firm matches. Clone size is shown for a subset of rows, as once, few, many or a class of expanded clone.

len: 13
j_gene: TRBJ1-1
abundance: .
d_gene: .
v_gene: TRBV15
CDR3nt: TGTGCCACCAGCAGAGATCGGCAAGCTGAAGCTTTCTTT
CDR3aa: CATSRDRQAEAFF

len: 14
j_gene: TRBJ1-1
abundance: .
d_gene: .
v_gene: TRBV9
CDR3nt: TGTGCCAGCAGCCCAGTGGACGGCGGCGCTGAAGCTTTCTTT
CDR3aa: CASSPVDGGAEAFF

len: 13
j_gene: TRBJ1-6
abundance: once
d_gene: .
v_gene: TRBV7-9
CDR3nt: TGTGCCAGCAGCTTAACCGAGGATTCACCCCTCCACTTT
CDR3aa: CASSLTEDSPLHF

len: 15
j_gene: TRBJ2-7
abundance: .
d_gene: TRBD2
v_gene: TRBV7-9
CDR3nt: TGTGCCAGCAGCCCAGGGACTAGCGGGTCCCCTAACAGGGACTTC
CDR3aa: CASSPGTSGSPNRDF

len: 15
j_gene: TRBJ2-7
abundance: .
d_gene: TRBD2
v_gene: TRBV5-4
CDR3nt: TGTGCCATCTCAACCGGGACTAGCCCTCCCTACGAGCAGTACTTC
CDR3aa: CAISTGTSPPYEQYF

len: 13
j_gene: TRBJ2-7
abundance: .
d_gene: .
v_gene: TRBV5-5
CDR3nt: TGTGCCAGCAGCTTGGGATCCGACTACGAGCAGTACTTC
CDR3aa: CASSLGSDYEQYF

len: 12
j_gene: TRBJ1-2
abundance: .
d_gene: .
v_gene: TRBV29-1
CDR3nt: TGCAGCGTTGATTCGCGGGGCAGGGGCTACACCTTC
CDR3aa: CSVDSRGRGYTF

len: 15
j_gene: TRBJ1-1
abundance: .
d_gene: .
v_gene: TRBV19
CDR3nt: TGTGCCAGTAGTGAAAATGACAGACTGAACACTGAAGCTTTCTTT
CDR3aa: CASSENDRLNTEAFF

len: 14
j_gene: TRBJ1-1
abundance: few
d_gene: TRBD1
v_gene: TRBV10-1
CDR3nt: TGCGCCAGCAGAAACCCGGGACAGGGGGCTGAAGCTTTCTTT
CDR3aa: CASRNPGQGAEAFF

len: 14
j_gene: TRBJ1-1
abundance: .
d_gene: .
v_gene: TRBV18
CDR3nt: TGTGCCAGCTCACCGAATCTAGGGGGAACTGAAGCTTTCTTT
CDR3aa: CASSPNLGGTEAFF

len: 14
j_gene: TRBJ1-6
abundance: .
d_gene: .
v_gene: TRBV9
CDR3nt: TGTGCCAGCTCCCCGGGTCGGAATCGTTCACCCCTCCACTTT
CDR3aa: CASSPGRNRSPLHF

len: 16
j_gene: TRBJ2-2
abundance: .
d_gene: TRBD1
v_gene: TRBV10-3
CDR3nt: TGTGCCATCAGTGAGTCAGGACAGGGGGTCACCGGGGAGCTGTTTTTT
CDR3aa: CAISESGQGVTGELFF

len: 13
j_gene: TRBJ1-6
abundance: .
d_gene: .
v_gene: TRBV6-1
CDR3nt: TGTGCCAGCAGTGAAGCTAACCCTCTGTCCCTCCACTTT
CDR3aa: CASSEANPLSLHF

len: 14
j_gene: TRBJ1-1
abundance: .
d_gene: .
v_gene: TRBV6-5
CDR3nt: TGTGCCAGCAGTCGCCACGGTGGGGAGGCTGAAGCTTTCTTT
CDR3aa: CASSRHGGEAEAFF

len: 14
j_gene: TRBJ1-1
abundance: .
d_gene: .
v_gene: TRBV7-2
CDR3nt: TGTGCCAGCAGCTTAGTATCTAAGGGTTCTGAAGCTTTCTTT
CDR3aa: CASSLVSKGSEAFF

len: 14
j_gene: TRBJ1-1
abundance: few
d_gene: .
v_gene: TRBV6-6
CDR3nt: TGTGCCAGCAGTTACTCAACAGGGCCCCCTGAAGCTTTCTTT
CDR3aa: CASSYSTGPPEAFF

len: 15
j_gene: TRBJ2-6
abundance: .
d_gene: .
v_gene: TRBV6-5
CDR3nt: TGTGCCAGCAGTCAACAGGTCTCTGGGGCCAACGTCCTGACTTTC
CDR3aa: CASSQQVSGANVLTF

len: 13
j_gene: TRBJ2-5
abundance: .
d_gene: .
v_gene: TRBV12-3/TRBV12-4
CDR3nt: TGTGCCAGCAGTGCACGGCAGGGGGAGACCCAGTACTTC
CDR3aa: CASSARQGETQYF

len: 16
j_gene: TRBJ2-2
abundance: once
d_gene: .
v_gene: TRBV15
CDR3nt: TGTGCCACCAGCAGAGAACGGGCCGGGGGCGGCGGGGAGCTGTTTTTT
CDR3aa: CATSRERAGGGGELFF

len: 11
j_gene: TRBJ2-7
abundance: .
d_gene: .
v_gene: TRBV29-1
CDR3nt: TGCAGCGGAGGAGGAGCCAACGAGCAGTACTTC
CDR3aa: CSGGGANEQYF

len: 18
j_gene: TRBJ2-7
abundance: .
d_gene: .
v_gene: TRBV11-2
CDR3nt: TGTGCCAGCAGGACTGGGGACTGGTCTCCCTCAAGTAAATACGAGCAGTACTTC
CDR3aa: CASRTGDWSPSSKYEQYF

len: 15
j_gene: TRBJ1-1
abundance: .
d_gene: TRBD1
v_gene: TRBV27
CDR3nt: TGTGCCAGCAACCCACAGGGGCGTCGGAAGACTGAAGCTTTCTTT
CDR3aa: CASNPQGRRKTEAFF

len: 15
j_gene: TRBJ2-3
abundance: .
d_gene: .
v_gene: TRBV5-6
CDR3nt: TGTGCCAGCACCGCATACGTCACTAGCACAGATACGCAGTATTTT
CDR3aa: CASTAYVTSTDTQYF

len: 12
j_gene: TRBJ2-7
abundance: once
d_gene: .
v_gene: TRBV5-1
CDR3nt: TGCGCCAGCAGCCGGGACTCCTACGAGCAGTACTTC
CDR3aa: CASSRDSYEQYF

len: 14
j_gene: TRBJ2-5
abundance: .
d_gene: .
v_gene: TRBV9
CDR3nt: TGTGCCAGCAGCGTAGAACAGGAGGAAGAGACCCAGTACTTC
CDR3aa: CASSVEQEEETQYF

len: 13
j_gene: TRBJ2-5
abundance: .
d_gene: TRBD1
v_gene: TRBV3-1/TRBV3-2
CDR3nt: TGTGCCAGCAGCCGGGACAGCGAAGAGACCCAGTACTTC
CDR3aa: CASSRDSEETQYF

len: 14
j_gene: TRBJ1-2
abundance: .
d_gene: .
v_gene: TRBV19
CDR3nt: TGTGCCAGTAGTATAGAAGGCCGAGCCTATGGCTACACCTTC
CDR3aa: CASSIEGRAYGYTF

len: 14
j_gene: TRBJ1-3
abundance: .
d_gene: .
v_gene: TRBV10-3
CDR3nt: TGTGCCATCAAGGAGTCCCTCTCTGGAAACACCATATATTTT
CDR3aa: CAIKESLSGNTIYF

len: 15
j_gene: TRBJ2-7
abundance: .
d_gene: TRBD1
v_gene: TRBV19
CDR3nt: TGTGCCAGTAGTAAGGGACAGGGGGAGTCCTACGAGCAGTACTTC
CDR3aa: CASSKGQGESYEQYF

len: 14
j_gene: TRBJ1-1
abundance: .
d_gene: .
v_gene: TRBV13
CDR3nt: TGTGCCAGCAGCTTAGGACGAGCGAACACTGAAGCTTTCTTT
CDR3aa: CASSLGRANTEAFF

len: 11
j_gene: TRBJ1-1
abundance: .
d_gene: .
v_gene: TRBV27
CDR3nt: TGTGCCAGCAGTTTATCCGGTGAAGCTTTCTTT
CDR3aa: CASSLSGEAFF

len: 14
j_gene: TRBJ1-2
abundance: .
d_gene: .
v_gene: TRBV28
CDR3nt: TGTGCCAGCAGTTTATCGGATCATCGAGGGGGCTACACCTTC
CDR3aa: CASSLSDHRGGYTF

len: 14
j_gene: TRBJ2-5
abundance: .
d_gene: .
v_gene: TRBV5-1
CDR3nt: TGCGCCAGCAGCCGGCGCGAGGGGCGGGAGACCCAGTACTTC
CDR3aa: CASSRREGRETQYF